This TCR beta chain is from a study of Graves' ophthalmopathy and Graves' hyperthyroidism. General study findings and limits: Clonotypes were expanded in thyroid at above 0.001 frequency, and most also appeared in blood.

The authors amplified TCR beta CDR3 regions from RNA transcripts. The workflow started with a first-round RT-PCR run with HTBI primers and then moved on to a second-round multiplex PCR. One entry per CDR3 protein results from TCRdb running MiXCR on the multiplex PCR reads. Of approximately 700,000 distinct CDR3 sequences listed, about 44% are singletons. Ophthalmopathic donors had moderate-to-severe activity, CAS ≥3 and NOSPECS ≥4, with disease that had lasted under 3 months. Enrollment excluded any patients with other autoimmune diseases, uncontrolled infections, pregnancy or lactation. This clonotype was observed a few times. The antigen is undetermined. This clonotype was obtained from an adult man with Graves' ophthalmopathy. The sequenced sample was peripheral blood.

CDR3 sequence reads: CASTQGLGQPQHF. DNA of the CDR3: TGTGCCAGCACGCAGGGGTTAGGTCAGCCCCAGCATTTT. The V gene is TRBV12-3 or TRBV12-4, the J gene TRBJ1-5, with a possible D match to TRBD1 (6 bases). V lost 7 bases and J lost 6, with 13 bases in between. The CDR3 is 13 amino acids.